The sequence of this TCR beta chain was determined in a study of pediatric ulcerative colitis. Looking at the study overall: Ulcerative colitis patients had pancolitis or left-sided colitis, with confirming histology.

V shed 0 bases and J shed 0 bases, with 11 bases lying between them. This CDR3 comprises 16 residues. The germline CDR1 and CDR2 sequences are SGHTA and FQGTGA. Ulcerative colitis patients received no immunosuppressive medication before the diagnostic colonoscopy. The repertoire was sequenced with immunoSEQ multiplex PCR; TCRdb's copy has only in-frame clones and lacks some. The profile shows 55,000 to 65,000 clones, around 80% of them singletons. The receptor's source is a boy aged 10-17 years with moderate ulcerative colitis. The chain links TRBV7-3 to TRBJ1-1; tentatively, D is TRBD1 (6 bases). The sequencing input was blood. The CDR3 loop is CASSLTREGVNTEAFF. The CDR3 DNA reads TGTGCCAGCAGCTTAACTAGAGAGGGGGTGAACACTGAAGCTTTCTTT.